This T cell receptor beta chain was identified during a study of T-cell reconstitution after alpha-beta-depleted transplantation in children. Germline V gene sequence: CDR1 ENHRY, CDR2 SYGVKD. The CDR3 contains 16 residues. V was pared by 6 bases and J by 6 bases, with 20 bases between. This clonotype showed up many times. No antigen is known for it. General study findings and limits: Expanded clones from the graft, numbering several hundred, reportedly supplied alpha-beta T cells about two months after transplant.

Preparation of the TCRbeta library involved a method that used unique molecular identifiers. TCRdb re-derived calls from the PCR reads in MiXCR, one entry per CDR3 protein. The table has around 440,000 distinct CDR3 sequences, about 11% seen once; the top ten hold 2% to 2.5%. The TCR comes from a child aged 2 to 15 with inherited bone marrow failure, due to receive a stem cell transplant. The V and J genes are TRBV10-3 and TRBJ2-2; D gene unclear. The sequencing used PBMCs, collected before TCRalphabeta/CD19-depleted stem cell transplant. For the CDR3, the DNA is TGTGCCATCAGAAGGCTAGGAAGGGTCGGAGCCGGGGAGCTGTTTTTT. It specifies CAIRRLGRVGAGELFF.